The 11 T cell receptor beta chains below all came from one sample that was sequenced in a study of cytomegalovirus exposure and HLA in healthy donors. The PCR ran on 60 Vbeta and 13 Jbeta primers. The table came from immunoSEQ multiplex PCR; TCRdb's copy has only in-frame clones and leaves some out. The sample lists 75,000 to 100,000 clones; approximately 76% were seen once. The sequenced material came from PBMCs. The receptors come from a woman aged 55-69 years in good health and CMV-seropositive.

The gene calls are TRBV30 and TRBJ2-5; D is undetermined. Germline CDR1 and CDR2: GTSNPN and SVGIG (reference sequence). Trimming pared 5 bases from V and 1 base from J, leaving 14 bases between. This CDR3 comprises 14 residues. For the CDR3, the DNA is TGTGCCTGGCAACGGCTAGACTCCCAAGAGACCCAGTACTTC. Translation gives CAWQRLDSQETQYF.

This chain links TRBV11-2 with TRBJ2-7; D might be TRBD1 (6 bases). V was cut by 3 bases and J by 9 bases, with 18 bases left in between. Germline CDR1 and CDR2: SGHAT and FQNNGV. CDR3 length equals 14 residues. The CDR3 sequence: CASSLPRTATRQYF. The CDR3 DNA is TGTGCCAGCAGCTTGCCCCGGACAGCTACGAGGCAGTACTTC.

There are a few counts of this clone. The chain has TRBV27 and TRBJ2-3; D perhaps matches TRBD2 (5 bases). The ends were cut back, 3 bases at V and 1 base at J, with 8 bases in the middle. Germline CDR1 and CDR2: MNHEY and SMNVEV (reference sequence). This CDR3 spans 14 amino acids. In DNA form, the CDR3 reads TGTGCCAGCAGTTTTTGGCGGGGCACAGATACGCAGTATTTT. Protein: CASSFWRGTDTQYF.

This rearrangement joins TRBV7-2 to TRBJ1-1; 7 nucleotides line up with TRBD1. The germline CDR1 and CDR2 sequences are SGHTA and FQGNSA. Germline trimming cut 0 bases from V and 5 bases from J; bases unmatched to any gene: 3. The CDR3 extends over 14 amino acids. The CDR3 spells CASSLAQGNTEAFF. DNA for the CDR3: TGTGCCAGCAGCTTAGCACAGGGGAATACTGAAGCTTTCTTT.

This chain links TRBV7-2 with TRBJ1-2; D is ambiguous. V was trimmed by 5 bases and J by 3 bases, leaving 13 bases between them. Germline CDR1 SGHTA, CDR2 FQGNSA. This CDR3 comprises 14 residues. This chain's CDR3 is CASSPPGFYYGYTF. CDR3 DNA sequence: TGTGCCAGCAGCCCCCCAGGTTTCTACTATGGCTACACCTTC.

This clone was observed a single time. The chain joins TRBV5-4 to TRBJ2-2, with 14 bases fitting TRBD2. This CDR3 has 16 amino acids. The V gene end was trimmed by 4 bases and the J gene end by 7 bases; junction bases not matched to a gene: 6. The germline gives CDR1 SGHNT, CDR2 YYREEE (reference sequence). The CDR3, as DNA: TGTGCCAGCAGCCCGGGACTAGCGGGAGTGGGCGGGGAGCTGTTTTTT. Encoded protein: CASSPGLAGVGGELFF.

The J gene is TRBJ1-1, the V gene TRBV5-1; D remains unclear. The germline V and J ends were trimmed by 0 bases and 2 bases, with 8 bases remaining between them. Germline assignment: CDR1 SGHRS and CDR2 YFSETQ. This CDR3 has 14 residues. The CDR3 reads CASSLGGSNTEAFF. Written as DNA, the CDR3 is TGCGCCAGCAGCTTGGGAGGGAGTAACACTGAAGCTTTCTTT.

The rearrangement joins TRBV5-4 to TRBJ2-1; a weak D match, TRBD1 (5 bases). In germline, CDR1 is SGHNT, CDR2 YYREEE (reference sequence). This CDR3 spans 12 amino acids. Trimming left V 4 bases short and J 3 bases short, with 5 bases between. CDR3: CASSQGYNEQFF. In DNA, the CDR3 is TGTGCCAGCAGCCAGGGCTACAATGAGCAGTTCTTC.

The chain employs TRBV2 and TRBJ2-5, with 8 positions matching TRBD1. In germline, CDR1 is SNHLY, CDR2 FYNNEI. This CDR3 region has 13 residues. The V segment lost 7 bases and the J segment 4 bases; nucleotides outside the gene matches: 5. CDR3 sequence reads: CASMNDRGETQYF. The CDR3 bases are TGTGCCAGCATGAACGACAGGGGAGAGACCCAGTACTTC.

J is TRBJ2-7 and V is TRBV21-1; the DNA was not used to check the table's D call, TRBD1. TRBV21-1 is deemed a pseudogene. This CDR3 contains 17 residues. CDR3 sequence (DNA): TGTGCCAGCAGCATACAGGGGCGCATATCCAACTCCTACGAGCAGTACTTC. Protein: CASSIQGRISNSYEQYF.

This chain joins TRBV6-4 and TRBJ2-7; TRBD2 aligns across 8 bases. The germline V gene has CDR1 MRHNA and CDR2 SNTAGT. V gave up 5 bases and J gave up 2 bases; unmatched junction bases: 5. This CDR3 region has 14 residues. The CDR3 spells CASSTLAGTYEQYF. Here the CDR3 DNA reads TGTGCCAGCAGTACCTTAGCGGGGACCTACGAGCAGTACTTC.